This T cell receptor beta chain is from a study of blood T cell repertoires in COVID-19. Turning to the study itself: Sites in the United States, Italy and Spain provided acute and convalescent COVID-19 samples.

In the source study's methods: Reference gene primer amplification gave estimated nucleated cell counts. Measured with immunoSEQ multiplex PCR; TCRdb has only the in-frame clones, and not every one. That table supplies the V and J calls and clone size; D and trimming were determined from the DNA. Of more than 45,000 clones detected, about 89% appear once; the ten largest clones hold roughly 15%. Deletions cut 4 bases from V and 1 base from J, with 8 bases between. The CDR3 has 14 amino acids. Germline CDR1 is SGHTA and CDR2 is FQGNSA. What was sequenced was peripheral blood. The sequence derives from a man aged 60 to 75 with active or convalescent COVID-19. The chain joins TRBV7-2 to TRBJ1-5; D unclear. The DNA of the CDR3 is TGTGCCAGCAGCTACGCAGGAAGCAATCAGCCCCAGCATTTT. This encodes CASSYAGSNQPQHF.